These 17 T cell receptor beta chains share one sample of origin, sequenced in a study of OX40 agonist ivuxolimab in advanced cancers. Libraries were prepared by immunoSEQ multiplex PCR; TCRdb keeps only in-frame clonotypes and omits some of them. The table lists some 45,000 clones, under 95% of them singletons. Material: CD4+ or CD8+ T cells sorted from blood, obtained in a trial of the OX40 agonist ivuxolimab. The receptor set was obtained from an adult with an advanced solid tumor such as melanoma, head and neck, liver or kidney cancer.

This chain uses TRBV28 with TRBJ2-1, with 8 bases identical to TRBD2. The germline gives CDR1 MDHEN, CDR2 SYDVKM. The V and J ends lost 1 base and 5 bases, in that order; junction bases with no gene match: 4. The CDR3 loop spans 15 amino acids. CDR3 loop: CASSLLGTRDNEQFF. The CDR3 DNA follows: TGTGCCAGCAGTTTATTAGGGACTAGGGACAATGAGCAGTTCTTC.

The rearrangement links TRBV5-4 to TRBJ1-2, with D unresolved. Trimming took off 4 bases at V and 2 bases at J, with 6 bases between the two ends. CDR1 and CDR2 from the germline V gene are SGHNT and YYREEE (reference sequence). The CDR3 has 12 amino acids. CDR3 in DNA: TGTGCCAGCAGCCATCAGAACTATGGCTACACCTTC. Its protein product is CASSHQNYGYTF.

The V and J genes are TRBV6-5 and TRBJ2-5; D perhaps matches TRBD1 (6 bases). Germline V gene sequence: CDR1 MNHEY, CDR2 SVGAGI. The CDR3 runs to 13 residues. V was pared by 7 bases and J by 5 bases, with 14 bases between. Written as DNA, the CDR3 is TGTGCCAGCAATCTGGGGGCAGGGGAGACCCAGTACTTC. This encodes CASNLGAGETQYF.

This chain uses TRBV7-3 with TRBJ2-7; perhaps TRBD2 as D (6 bases). The CDR3 spans 14 residues. The germline V gene has CDR1 SGHTA and CDR2 FQGTGA. Trimming took 8 bases from V and 6 from J, leaving 20 bases between them. The CDR3 loop is CASSEGGLGGEQYF. DNA of the CDR3: TGTGCCAGCTCCGAGGGAGGACTGGGAGGCGAGCAGTACTTC.

This chain links TRBV19 with TRBJ1-5; D is perhaps TRBD1 (5 bases). Germline V gene data show CDR1 as LNHDA and CDR2 as SQIVND (reference sequence). Trimming cost V 5 bases and J 0 bases, with 14 bases left between them. The CDR3 runs to 16 residues. DNA of the CDR3: TGTGCCAGTAGTCCAGAAACAGGCTATAGCAATCAGCCCCAGCATTTT. Its protein is CASSPETGYSNQPQHF.

The rearrangement links TRBV15 to TRBJ2-7; 7 nucleotides align to TRBD1. Losses at the gene ends were 2 bases for V and 2 bases for J; bases not matched to a gene: 6. CDR1 is LNHNV and CDR2 is YYDKDF in the germline V gene (reference sequence). The CDR3 contains 15 residues. This chain's CDR3 is CATSRSRDRTYEQYF. DNA of the CDR3: TGTGCCACCAGCAGATCCCGGGACAGAACCTACGAGCAGTACTTC.

The V gene is TRBV5-6, the J gene TRBJ1-1; 8 positions agree with TRBD1. The CDR3 is made up of 15 amino acids. After removal of 2 bases from V and 0 bases from J, the junction contained 3 bases not matched to a gene. Germline V gives CDR1 SGHDT, CDR2 YYEEEE. CDR3 nucleotides: TGTGCCAGCAGCTTCAGACAGGGGATGAACACTGAAGCTTTCTTT. Amino acid sequence: CASSFRQGMNTEAFF.

The genes are TRBV6-5 and TRBJ2-7, with D possibly being TRBD2 (6 bases). Trimming left V 2 bases short and J 5 bases short, with 13 bases between. CDR3 size: 14 residues. In germline, CDR1 is MNHEY, CDR2 SVGAGI. The CDR3 spells CASSYQEGGHEQYF. The CDR3 region has the DNA TGTGCCAGCAGTTACCAGGAGGGCGGGCACGAGCAGTACTTC.

This clone was detected only once. This sequence joins TRBV4-1 and TRBJ1-1, with D hard to call. This CDR3 is built from 15 residues. Looked up from germline, CDR1 is MGHRA and CDR2 is YSYEKL. With 0 bases removed from V and 5 bases from J, the gap between germline ends came to 13 bases. The CDR3 sequence: CASSQDSPGSTEAFF. CDR3 sequence (DNA): TGCGCCAGCAGCCAAGATTCCCCTGGGTCGACTGAAGCTTTCTTT.

The CDR3 loop is CASSLDSNQETQYF. The CDR3 DNA follows: TGTGCCAGCAGCCTGGACAGTAACCAAGAGACCCAGTACTTC. The rearrangement links TRBV5-5 to TRBJ2-5; TRBD1 is a possible D gene (6 bases). Germline assignment: CDR1 SGHKS and CDR2 YYEKEE (reference sequence). V was trimmed by 4 bases and J by 0 bases, leaving 10 bases between them. The CDR3 runs to 14 residues.

The rearrangement joins TRBV10-1 to TRBJ2-7, with unresolved D. CDR3 length: 11 amino acids. V was shortened by 0 bases and J by 5 bases, with 2 bases between the two germline ends. CDR1 is WNHNN and CDR2 is SYGVQD in the germline V gene (reference sequence). The CDR3 region has the DNA TGCGCCAGCAGTGAGTCGGACGAGCAGTACTTC. This sequence encodes CASSESDEQYF.

This clone was counted once. This sequence joins TRBV11-2 and TRBJ2-1; D gene unclear. Looked up from germline, CDR1 is SGHAT and CDR2 is FQNNGV. Trimming took off 4 bases at V and 3 bases at J, with 4 bases between the two ends. This CDR3 has 12 residues. The CDR3 protein is CASSSYYNEQFF. DNA for the CDR3: TGTGCCAGCAGCTCCTACTACAATGAGCAGTTCTTC.

The J gene is TRBJ2-7, the V gene TRBV16, with D possibly called TRBD1 or TRBD2 (5 bases each). CDR1 is KGHSY and CDR2 is FQNENV in the germline V gene. CDR3 length: 17 residues. V was shortened by 4 bases and J by 3 bases, with 22 bases between the two germline ends. The CDR3: CASSPAAGRIHGYEQYF. The CDR3 DNA reads as TGTGCCAGCAGCCCAGCGGCAGGGAGAATCCATGGCTACGAGCAGTACTTC.

This chain connects TRBV6-5 to TRBJ2-3, with a possible D match to TRBD1 (5 bases). The germline gives CDR1 MNHEY, CDR2 SVGAGI. With 0 bases removed from V and 1 base from J, the gap between germline ends came to 5 bases. This CDR3 contains 14 residues. The CDR3 reads CASSYSTGTDTQYF. The CDR3 DNA is TGTGCCAGCAGTTACTCGACAGGCACAGATACGCAGTATTTT.

The rearrangement joins TRBV7-9 to TRBJ2-1, with 7 bases lining up with TRBD2. This CDR3 contains 14 residues. V lost 8 bases and J lost 3; bases outside the gene matches: 7. Germline V gene lookup returns CDR1 SEHNR and CDR2 FQNEAQ (reference sequence). The CDR3 here is CASQAGTNYNEQFF. CDR3 nucleotide sequence: TGTGCCAGCCAAGCCGGGACTAACTACAATGAGCAGTTCTTC.

This chain links TRBV7-2 with TRBJ2-7; D gene unclear. CDR1 is SGHTA and CDR2 is FQGNSA in the germline V gene. The CDR3 covers 13 residues. V was clipped by 4 bases and J by 2 bases, with 9 bases between them. CDR3 sequence: CASSSLRTYEQYF. As DNA, the CDR3 is TGTGCCAGCAGCTCCCTCAGAACCTACGAGCAGTACTTC.

This clone was found once. This chain joins TRBV28 and TRBJ2-3; D is undetermined. The CDR3 has 11 residues. Germline CDR1 and CDR2: MDHEN and SYDVKM. V lost 3 bases, J lost 3 bases, and 1 base lay in between. CDR3 sequence reads: CASSLTDTQYF. In DNA, the CDR3 is TGTGCCAGCAGTTTGACAGATACGCAGTATTTT.